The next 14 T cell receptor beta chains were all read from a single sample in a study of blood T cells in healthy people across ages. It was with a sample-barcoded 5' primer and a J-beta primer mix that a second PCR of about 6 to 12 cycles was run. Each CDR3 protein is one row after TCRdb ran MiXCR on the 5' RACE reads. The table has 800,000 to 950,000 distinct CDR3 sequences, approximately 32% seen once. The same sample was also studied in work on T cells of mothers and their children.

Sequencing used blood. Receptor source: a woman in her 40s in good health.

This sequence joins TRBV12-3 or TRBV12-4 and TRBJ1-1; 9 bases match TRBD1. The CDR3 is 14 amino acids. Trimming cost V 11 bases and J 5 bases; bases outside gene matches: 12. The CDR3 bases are TGTGCCGGCCTGAACAGGGGGCGCCGGACTGAAGCTTTCTTT. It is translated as CAGLNRGRRTEAFF.

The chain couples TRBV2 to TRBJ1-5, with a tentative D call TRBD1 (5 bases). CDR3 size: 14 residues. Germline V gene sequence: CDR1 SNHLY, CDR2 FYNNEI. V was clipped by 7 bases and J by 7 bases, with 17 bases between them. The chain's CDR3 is CASTEEGSGQPQHF. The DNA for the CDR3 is TGTGCCAGCACGGAGGAGGGGTCGGGGCAGCCCCAGCATTTT.

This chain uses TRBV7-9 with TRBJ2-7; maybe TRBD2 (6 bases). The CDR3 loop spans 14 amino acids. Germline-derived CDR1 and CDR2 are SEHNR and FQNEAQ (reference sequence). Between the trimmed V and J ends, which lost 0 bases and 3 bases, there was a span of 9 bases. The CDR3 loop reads CASSLAGLFYEQYF. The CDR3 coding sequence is TGTGCCAGCAGCTTAGCGGGACTTTTCTACGAGCAGTACTTC.

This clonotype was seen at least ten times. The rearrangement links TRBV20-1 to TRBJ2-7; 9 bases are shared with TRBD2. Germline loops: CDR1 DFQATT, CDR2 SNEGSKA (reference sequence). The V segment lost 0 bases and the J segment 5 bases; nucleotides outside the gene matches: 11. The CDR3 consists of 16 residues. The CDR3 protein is CSARDPHSGGFDEQYF. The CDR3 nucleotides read TGCAGTGCTAGAGACCCCCACAGCGGGGGGTTCGACGAGCAGTACTTC.

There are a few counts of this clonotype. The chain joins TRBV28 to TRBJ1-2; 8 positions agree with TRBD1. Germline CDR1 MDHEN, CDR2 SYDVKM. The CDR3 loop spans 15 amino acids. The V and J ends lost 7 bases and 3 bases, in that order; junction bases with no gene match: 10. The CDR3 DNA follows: TGTGCCAGCACCGACCCCCTCAGGGGGCACTATGGCTACACCTTC. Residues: CASTDPLRGHYGYTF.

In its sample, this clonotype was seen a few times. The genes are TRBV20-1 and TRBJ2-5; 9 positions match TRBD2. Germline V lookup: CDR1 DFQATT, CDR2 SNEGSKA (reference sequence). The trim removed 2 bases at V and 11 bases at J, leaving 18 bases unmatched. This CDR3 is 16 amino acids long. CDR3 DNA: TGCAGTGCTAGACCCCGGCTAGCGGGGCCCCTTTCGGAGCAGTACTTC. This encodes CSARPRLAGPLSEQYF.

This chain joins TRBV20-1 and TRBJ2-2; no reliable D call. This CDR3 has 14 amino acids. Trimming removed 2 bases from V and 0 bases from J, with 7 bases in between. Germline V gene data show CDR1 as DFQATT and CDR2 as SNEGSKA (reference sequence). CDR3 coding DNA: TGCAGTGCTAGAACGGATCCGAACACCGGGGAGCTGTTTTTT. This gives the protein CSARTDPNTGELFF.

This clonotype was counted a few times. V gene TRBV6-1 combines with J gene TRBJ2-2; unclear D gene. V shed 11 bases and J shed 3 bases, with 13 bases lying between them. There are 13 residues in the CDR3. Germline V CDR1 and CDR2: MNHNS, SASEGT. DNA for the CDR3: TGTGCCGCTCACGGTCCTGACACCGGGGAGCTGTTTTTT. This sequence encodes CAAHGPDTGELFF.

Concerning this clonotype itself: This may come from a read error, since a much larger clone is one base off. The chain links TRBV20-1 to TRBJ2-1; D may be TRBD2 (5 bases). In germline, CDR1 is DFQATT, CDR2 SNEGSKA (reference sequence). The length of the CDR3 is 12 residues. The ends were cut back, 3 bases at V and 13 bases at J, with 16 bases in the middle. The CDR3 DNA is TGCAGTGCTAGCGGGGATCGAGAGACCCAGTTCTTC. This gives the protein CSASGDRETQFF.

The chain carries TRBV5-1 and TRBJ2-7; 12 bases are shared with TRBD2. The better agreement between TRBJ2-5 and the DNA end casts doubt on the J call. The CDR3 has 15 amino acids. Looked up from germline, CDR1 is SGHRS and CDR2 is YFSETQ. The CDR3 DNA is TGCGCCGGCACCCTAGCGGGGGGGCGTCAAGAGACCCAGTACTTC. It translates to CAGTLAGGRQETQYF.

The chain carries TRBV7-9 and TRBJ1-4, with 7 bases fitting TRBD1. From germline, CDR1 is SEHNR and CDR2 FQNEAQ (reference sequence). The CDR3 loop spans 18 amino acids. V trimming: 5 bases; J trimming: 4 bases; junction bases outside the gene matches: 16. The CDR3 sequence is CASSQTTGRTPINEKLFF. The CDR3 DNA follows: TGTGCCAGCAGCCAAACGACAGGGAGAACTCCTATTAATGAAAAACTGTTTTTT.

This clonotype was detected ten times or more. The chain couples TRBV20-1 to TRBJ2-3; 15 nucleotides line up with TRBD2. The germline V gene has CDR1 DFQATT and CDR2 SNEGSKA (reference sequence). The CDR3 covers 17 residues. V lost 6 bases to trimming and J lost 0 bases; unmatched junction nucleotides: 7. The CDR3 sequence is CSANGLAGGKSTDTQYF. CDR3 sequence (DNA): TGCAGTGCCAACGGACTAGCGGGGGGGAAGAGCACAGATACGCAGTATTTT.

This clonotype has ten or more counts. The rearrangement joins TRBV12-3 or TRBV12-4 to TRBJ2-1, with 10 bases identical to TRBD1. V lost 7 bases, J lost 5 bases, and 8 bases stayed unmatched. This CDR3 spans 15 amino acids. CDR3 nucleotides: TGTGCCAGCACCACGGACAGGGGGTACAACAATGAGCAGTTCTTC. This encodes CASTTDRGYNNEQFF.

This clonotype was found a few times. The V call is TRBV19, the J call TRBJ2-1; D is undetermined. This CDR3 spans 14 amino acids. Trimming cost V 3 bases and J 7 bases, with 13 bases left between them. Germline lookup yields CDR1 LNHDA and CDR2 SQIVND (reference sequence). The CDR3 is CASSIQVALNEQFF. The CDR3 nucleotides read TGTGCCAGTAGTATTCAGGTTGCTCTGAATGAGCAGTTCTTC. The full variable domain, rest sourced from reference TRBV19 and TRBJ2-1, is DGGITQSPKYLFRKEGQNVTLSCEQNLNHDAMYWYRQDPGQGLRLIYYSQIVNDFQKGDIAEGYSVSREKKESFPLTVTSAQKNPTAFYLCASSIQVALNEQFFGPGTRLTVL.